This is a list of T cell receptor beta chains from one sample in a study of blood T cell repertoires in COVID-19. Libraries were prepared by immunoSEQ multiplex PCR; TCRdb keeps only in-frame clonotypes and omits some of them. Among around 500,000 clones listed, 70% to 90% were seen once. The sample consisted of peripheral blood. All receptors come from a human donor in a cohort sampled during active COVID-19. CDR3s include the opening cysteine and the closing phenylalanine or tryptophan. The order of the fields is CDR3 protein, CDR3 DNA, clone size, J gene, D gene, V gene. D genes are given only for firm matches. Size tells how often a clone was seen (once, few, many) or the class of an expanded clone, and some rows leave it out.

CDR3: CATSRDPTFNDYLHMEQYF
DNA: TGTGCCACCAGCAGAGATCCGACCTTTAACGACTACCTACATATGGAGCAGTACTTC
size: NA
J: TRBJ2-7
D: NA
V: TRBV15

CDR3: CASSSRDRNTEAFF
DNA: TGCGCCAGCAGCTCACGGGATAGGAACACTGAAGCTTTCTTT
size: once
J: TRBJ1-1
D: NA
V: TRBV5-1

CDR3: CASSFGPGNYGYTF
DNA: TGTGCCAGCAGCTTCGGCCCCGGGAACTATGGCTACACCTTC
size: NA
J: TRBJ1-2
D: NA
V: TRBV7-2

CDR3: CASSEQGNEQFF
DNA: TGCGCCAGCAGCGAACAGGGAAATGAGCAGTTCTTC
size: NA
J: TRBJ2-1
D: NA
V: TRBV5-1

CDR3: CAWSAGSTDTQYF
DNA: TGTGCCTGGAGTGCCGGTAGCACAGATACGCAGTATTTT
size: NA
J: TRBJ2-3
D: NA
V: TRBV30

CDR3: CASSLSGSVNEQFF
DNA: TGTGCCAGCAGTTTAAGCGGTTCTGTCAATGAGCAGTTCTTC
size: NA
J: TRBJ2-1
D: NA
V: TRBV27

CDR3: CASSLDGQSWGSGTGELFF
DNA: TGTGCCAGCAGCTTAGACGGACAGTCGTGGGGTTCTGGCACCGGGGAGCTGTTTTTT
size: NA
J: TRBJ2-2
D: NA
V: TRBV11-3

CDR3: CASSLAAGIGNTIYF
DNA: TGTGCCAGCAGCTTAGCGGCGGGAATTGGAAACACCATATATTTT
size: NA
J: TRBJ1-3
D: NA
V: TRBV7-2

CDR3: CASSWTGVNEQFF
DNA: TGTGCCAGCAGCTGGACAGGGGTTAATGAGCAGTTCTTC
size: NA
J: TRBJ2-1
D: TRBD1
V: TRBV7-3

CDR3: CASSRAGANVLTF
DNA: TGTGCCAGCAGCCGCGCTGGGGCCAACGTCCTGACTTTC
size: NA
J: TRBJ2-6
D: NA
V: TRBV5-6

CDR3: CASILQNTEAFF
DNA: TGTGCCAGTATTTTACAGAACACTGAAGCTTTCTTT
size: NA
J: TRBJ1-1
D: NA
V: TRBV19